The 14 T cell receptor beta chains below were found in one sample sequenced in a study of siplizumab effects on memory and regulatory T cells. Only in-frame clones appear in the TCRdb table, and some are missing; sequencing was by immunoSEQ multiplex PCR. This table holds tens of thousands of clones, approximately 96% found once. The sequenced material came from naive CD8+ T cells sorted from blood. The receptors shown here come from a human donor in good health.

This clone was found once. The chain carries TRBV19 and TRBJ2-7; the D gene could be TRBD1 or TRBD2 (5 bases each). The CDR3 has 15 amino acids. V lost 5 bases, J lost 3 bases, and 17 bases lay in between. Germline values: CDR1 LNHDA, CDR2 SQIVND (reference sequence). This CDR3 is CASSVGASEGYEQYF. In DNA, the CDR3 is TGTGCCAGTAGTGTCGGGGCCAGTGAAGGCTACGAGCAGTACTTC.

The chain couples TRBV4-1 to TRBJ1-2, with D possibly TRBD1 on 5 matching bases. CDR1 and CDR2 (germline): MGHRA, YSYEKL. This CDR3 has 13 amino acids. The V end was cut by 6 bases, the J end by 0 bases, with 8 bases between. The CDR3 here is CASRGVANYGYTF. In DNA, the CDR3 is TGCGCCAGCAGGGGGGTAGCTAACTATGGCTACACCTTC.

CDR3 sequence: CASSLAENEQFF. The CDR3 coding sequence is TGCGCCAGCAGCTTGGCCGAGAATGAGCAGTTCTTC. This chain links TRBV5-1 with TRBJ2-1; no clear D. The germline CDR1 and CDR2 sequences are SGHRS and YFSETQ. V lost 0 bases to trimming and J lost 7 bases, with 5 bases between them. This CDR3 contains 12 residues.

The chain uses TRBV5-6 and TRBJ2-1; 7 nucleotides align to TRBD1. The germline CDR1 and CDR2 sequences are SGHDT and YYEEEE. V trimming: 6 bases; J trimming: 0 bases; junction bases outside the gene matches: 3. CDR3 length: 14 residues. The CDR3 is CASIDRASYNEQFF. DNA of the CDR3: TGTGCCAGCATTGACAGGGCCTCCTACAATGAGCAGTTCTTC.

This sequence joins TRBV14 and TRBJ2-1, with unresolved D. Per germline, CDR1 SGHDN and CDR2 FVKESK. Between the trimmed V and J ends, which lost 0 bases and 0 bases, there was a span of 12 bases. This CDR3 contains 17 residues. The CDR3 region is CASSQESTWSSYNEQFF. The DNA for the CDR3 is TGTGCCAGCAGCCAAGAGTCTACCTGGAGCTCCTACAATGAGCAGTTCTTC. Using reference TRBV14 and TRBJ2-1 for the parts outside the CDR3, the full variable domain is EAGVTQFPSHSVIEKGQTVTLRCDPISGHDNLYWYRRVMGKEIKFLLHFVKESKQDESGMPNNRFLAERTGGTYSTLKVQPAELEDSGVYFCASSQESTWSSYNEQFFGPGTRLTVL.

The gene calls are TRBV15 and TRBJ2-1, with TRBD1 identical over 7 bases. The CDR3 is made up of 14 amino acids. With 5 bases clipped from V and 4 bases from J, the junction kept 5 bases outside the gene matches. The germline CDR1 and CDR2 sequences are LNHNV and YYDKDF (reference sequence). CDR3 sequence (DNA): TGTGCCACCAGCCCGCGGACAGGATACAATGAGCAGTTCTTC. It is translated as CATSPRTGYNEQFF.

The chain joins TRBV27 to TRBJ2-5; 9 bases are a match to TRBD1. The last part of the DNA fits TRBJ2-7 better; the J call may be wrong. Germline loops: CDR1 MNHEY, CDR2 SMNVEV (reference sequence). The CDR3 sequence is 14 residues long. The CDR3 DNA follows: TGTGCCAGCAGTCCGACAGGGGGAGCCTACGAGCAGTACTTC. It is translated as CASSPTGGAYEQYF.

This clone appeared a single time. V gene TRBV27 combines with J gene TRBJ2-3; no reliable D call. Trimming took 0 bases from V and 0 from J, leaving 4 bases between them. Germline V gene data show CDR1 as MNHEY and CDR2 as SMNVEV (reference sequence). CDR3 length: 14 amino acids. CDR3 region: CASSLSRSTDTQYF. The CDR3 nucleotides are TGTGCCAGCAGTTTATCGAGGAGCACAGATACGCAGTATTTT.

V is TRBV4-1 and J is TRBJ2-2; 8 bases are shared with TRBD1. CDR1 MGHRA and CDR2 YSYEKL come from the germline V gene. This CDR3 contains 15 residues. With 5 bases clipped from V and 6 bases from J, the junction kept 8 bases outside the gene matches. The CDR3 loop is CASSEKQGAAGELFF. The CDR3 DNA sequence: TGCGCCAGCAGCGAAAAGCAGGGGGCGGCCGGGGAGCTGTTTTTT.

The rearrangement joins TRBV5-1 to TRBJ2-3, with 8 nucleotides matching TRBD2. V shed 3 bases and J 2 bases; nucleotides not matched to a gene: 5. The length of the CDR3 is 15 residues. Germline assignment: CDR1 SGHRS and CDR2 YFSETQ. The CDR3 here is CASSWASGLTDTQYF. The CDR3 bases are TGCGCCAGCAGCTGGGCTAGCGGGCTCACAGATACGCAGTATTTT.

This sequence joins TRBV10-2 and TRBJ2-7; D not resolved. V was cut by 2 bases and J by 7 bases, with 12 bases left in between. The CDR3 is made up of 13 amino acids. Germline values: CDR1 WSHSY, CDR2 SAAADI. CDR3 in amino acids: CASSEINSGEQYF. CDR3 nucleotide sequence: TGCGCCAGCAGTGAGATCAACTCCGGAGAGCAGTACTTC.

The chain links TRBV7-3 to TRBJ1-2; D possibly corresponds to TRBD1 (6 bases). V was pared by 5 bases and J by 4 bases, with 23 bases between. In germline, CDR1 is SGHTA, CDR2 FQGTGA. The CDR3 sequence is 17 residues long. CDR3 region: CASSPTGGDFSTYGYTF. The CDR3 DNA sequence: TGTGCCAGCAGCCCCACGGGGGGCGACTTCTCTACCTATGGCTACACCTTC.

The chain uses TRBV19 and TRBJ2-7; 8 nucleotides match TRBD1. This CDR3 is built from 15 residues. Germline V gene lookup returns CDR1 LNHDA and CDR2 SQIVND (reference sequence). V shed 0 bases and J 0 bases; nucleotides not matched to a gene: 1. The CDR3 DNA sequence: TGTGCCAGTAGTATAGACCAGGGGGCCTCCTACGAGCAGTACTTC. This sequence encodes CASSIDQGASYEQYF. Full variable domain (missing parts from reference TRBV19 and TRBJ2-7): DGGITQSPKYLFRKEGQNVTLSCEQNLNHDAMYWYRQDPGQGLRLIYYSQIVNDFQKGDIAEGYSVSREKKESFPLTVTSAQKNPTAFYLCASSIDQGASYEQYFGPGTRLTVT.

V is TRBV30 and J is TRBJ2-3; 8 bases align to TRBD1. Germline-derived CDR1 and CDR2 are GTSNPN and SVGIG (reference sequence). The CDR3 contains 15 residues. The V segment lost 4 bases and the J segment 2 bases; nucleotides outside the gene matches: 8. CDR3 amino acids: CAWTVWTGNTDTQYF. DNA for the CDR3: TGTGCCTGGACTGTATGGACAGGGAACACAGATACGCAGTATTTT.